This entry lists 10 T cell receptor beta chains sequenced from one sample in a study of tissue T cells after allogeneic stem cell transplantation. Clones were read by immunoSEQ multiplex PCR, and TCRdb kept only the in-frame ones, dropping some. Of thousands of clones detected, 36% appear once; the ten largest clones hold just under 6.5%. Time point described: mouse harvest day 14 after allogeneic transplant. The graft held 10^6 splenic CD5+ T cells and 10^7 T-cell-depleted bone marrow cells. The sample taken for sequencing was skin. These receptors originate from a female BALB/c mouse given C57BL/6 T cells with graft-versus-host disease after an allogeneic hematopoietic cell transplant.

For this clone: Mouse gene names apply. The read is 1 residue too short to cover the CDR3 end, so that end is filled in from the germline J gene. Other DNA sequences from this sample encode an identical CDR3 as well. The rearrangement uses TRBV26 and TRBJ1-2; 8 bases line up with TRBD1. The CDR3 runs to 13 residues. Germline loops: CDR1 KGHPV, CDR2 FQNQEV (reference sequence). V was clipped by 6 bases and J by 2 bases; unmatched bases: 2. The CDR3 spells CASSRQGNSDYTF. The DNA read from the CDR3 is TGTGCCAGCAGCCGACAGGGGAACTCCGACTACACC.

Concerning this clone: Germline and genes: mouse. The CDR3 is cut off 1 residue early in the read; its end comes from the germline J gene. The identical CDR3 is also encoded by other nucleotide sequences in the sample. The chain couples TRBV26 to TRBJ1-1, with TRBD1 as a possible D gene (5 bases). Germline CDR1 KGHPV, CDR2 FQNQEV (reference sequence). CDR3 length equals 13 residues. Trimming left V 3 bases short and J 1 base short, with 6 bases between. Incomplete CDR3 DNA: TGTGCCAGCAGTCTTGACAGAAACACAGAAGTCTTC. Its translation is CASSLDRNTEVF. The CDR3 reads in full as CASSLDRNTEVFF.

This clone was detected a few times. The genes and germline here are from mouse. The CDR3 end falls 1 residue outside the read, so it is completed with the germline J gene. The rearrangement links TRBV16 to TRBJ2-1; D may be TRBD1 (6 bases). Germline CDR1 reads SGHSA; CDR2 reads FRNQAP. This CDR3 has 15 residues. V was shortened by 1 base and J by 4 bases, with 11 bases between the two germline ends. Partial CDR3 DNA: TGTGCAAGCAGCTTAGTACAGGGCGGGTATGCTGAGCAGTTC. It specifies CASSLVQGGYAEQF. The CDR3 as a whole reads CASSLVQGGYAEQFF. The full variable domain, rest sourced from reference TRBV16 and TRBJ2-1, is NAGVIQTPRHKVTGKGQEATLWCEPISGHSAVFWYRQTIVQGLEFLTYFRNQAPIDDSGMPKERFSAQMPNQSHSTLKIQSTQPQDSAVYLCASSLVQGGYAEQFFGPGTRLTVL.

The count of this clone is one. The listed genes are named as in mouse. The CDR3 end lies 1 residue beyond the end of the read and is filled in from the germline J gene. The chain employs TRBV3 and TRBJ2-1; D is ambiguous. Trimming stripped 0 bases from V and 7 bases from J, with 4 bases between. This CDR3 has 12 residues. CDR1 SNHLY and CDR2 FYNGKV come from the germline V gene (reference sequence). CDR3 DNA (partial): TGTGCCAGCAGCTTAGCGATGGCTGAGCAGTTC. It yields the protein CASSLAMAEQF. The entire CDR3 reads CASSLAMAEQFF. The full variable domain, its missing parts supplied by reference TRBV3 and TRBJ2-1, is GPKVLQIPSHQIIDMGQMVTLNCDPVSNHLYFYWYKQILGQQMEFLVNFYNGKVMEKSKLFKDQFSVERPDGSYFTLKIQPTALEDSAVYFCASSLAMAEQFFGPGTRLTVL.

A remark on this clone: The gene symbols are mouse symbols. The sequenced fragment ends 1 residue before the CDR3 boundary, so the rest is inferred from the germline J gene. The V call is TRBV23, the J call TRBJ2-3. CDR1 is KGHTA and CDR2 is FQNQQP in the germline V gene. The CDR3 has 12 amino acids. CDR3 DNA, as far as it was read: TGCTCCAGGGGGGCTAGTGCAGAAACGCTGTAT. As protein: CSRGASAETLY. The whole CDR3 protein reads CSRGASAETLYF.

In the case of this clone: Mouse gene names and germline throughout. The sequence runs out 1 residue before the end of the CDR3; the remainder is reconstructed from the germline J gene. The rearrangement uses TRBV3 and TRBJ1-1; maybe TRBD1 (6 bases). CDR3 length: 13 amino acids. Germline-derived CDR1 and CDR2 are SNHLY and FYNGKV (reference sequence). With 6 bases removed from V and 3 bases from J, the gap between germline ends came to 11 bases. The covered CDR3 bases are TGTGCCAGCAGTCCACAGGGTGACACAGAAGTCTTC. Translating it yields CASSPQGDTEVF. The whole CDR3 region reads CASSPQGDTEVFF.

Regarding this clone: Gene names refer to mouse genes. CDR3 DNA, as far as it was read: TGTGCCTGGAGTCCCCCGAGGGACTGGGGGGGCCAAAACACCGGGCAGCTCTAC. This encodes CAWSPPRDWGGQNTGQLY. Given in full, the CDR3 is CAWSPPRDWGGQNTGQLYF. The rearrangement uses TRBV31 and TRBJ2-2; 14 positions match TRBD2. The read ends 1 residue shy of where the CDR3 ends; the end is completed using the germline J gene. This CDR3 region has 19 residues. Germline CDR1 and CDR2: GKSSPN and SITVG. Germline trimming cut 1 base from V and 1 base from J; bases unmatched to any gene: 8.

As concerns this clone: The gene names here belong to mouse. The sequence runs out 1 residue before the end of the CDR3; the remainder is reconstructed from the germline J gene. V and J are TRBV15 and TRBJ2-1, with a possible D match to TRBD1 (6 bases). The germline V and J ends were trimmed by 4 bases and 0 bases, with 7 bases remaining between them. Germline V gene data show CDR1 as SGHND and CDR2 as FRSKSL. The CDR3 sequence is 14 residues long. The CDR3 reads CASSSDSNYAEQFF. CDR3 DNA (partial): TGTGCCAGCAGTTCGGACAGTAACTATGCTGAGCAGTTC.

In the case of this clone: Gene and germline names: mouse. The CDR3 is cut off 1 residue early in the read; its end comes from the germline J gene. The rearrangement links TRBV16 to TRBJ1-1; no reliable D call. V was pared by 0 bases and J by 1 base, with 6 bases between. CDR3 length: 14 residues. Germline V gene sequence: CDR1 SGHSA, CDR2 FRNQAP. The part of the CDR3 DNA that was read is TGTGCAAGCAGCTTAGATCCACGGAACACAGAAGTCTTC. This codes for CASSLDPRNTEVF. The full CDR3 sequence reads CASSLDPRNTEVFF.

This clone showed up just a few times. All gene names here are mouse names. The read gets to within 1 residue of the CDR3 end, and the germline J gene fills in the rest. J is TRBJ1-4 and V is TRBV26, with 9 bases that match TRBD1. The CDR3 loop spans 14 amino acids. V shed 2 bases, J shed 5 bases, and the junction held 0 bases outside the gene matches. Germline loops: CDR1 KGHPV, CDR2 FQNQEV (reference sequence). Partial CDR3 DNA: TGTGCCAGCAGTCTGGACAGGGGGAACGAAAGATTATTT. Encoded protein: CASSLDRGNERLF. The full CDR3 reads CASSLDRGNERLFF. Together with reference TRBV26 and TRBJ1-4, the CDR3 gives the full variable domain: NSKVIQTPRYLVKGQGQKAKMRCIPEKGHPVVFWYQQNKNNEFKFLINFQNQEVLQQIDMTEKRFSAECPSNSPCSLEIQSSEAGDSALYLCASSLDRGNERLFFGHGTKLSVL.